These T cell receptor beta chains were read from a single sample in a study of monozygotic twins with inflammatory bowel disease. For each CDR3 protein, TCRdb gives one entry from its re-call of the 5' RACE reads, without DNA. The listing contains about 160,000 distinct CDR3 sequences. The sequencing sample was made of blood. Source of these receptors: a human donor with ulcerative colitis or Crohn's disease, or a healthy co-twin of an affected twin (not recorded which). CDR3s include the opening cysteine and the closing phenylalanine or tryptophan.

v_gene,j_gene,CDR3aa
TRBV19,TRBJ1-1,CASSIFRGAEAFF
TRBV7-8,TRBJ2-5,CASTAVTSGGYQYF
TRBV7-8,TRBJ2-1,CASSYDTGVKVGDEQFF
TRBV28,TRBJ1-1,CASSLVAEGTEAFF
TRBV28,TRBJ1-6,CASSLNQGGDSPLHF
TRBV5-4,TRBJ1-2,CASSLGAVDYGYTF
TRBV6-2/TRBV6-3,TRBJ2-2,CASTRGLGGTGELFF
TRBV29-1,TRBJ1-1,CSVARRANTEAFF
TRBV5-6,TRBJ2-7,CASSAGTGALSYEQYF
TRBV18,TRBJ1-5,CASSPSKNRGHQPQHF
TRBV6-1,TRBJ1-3,CASTRGRGLGNTIYF
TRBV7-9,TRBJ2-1,CASIWEGSYNEQFF
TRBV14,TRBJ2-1,CASSQDKRGGADEQFF
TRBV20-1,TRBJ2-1,CSARTLRGGSYNEQFF
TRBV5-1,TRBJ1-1,CASSLWDGNTEAFF
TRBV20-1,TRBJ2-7,CSAELTSGGSYEQYF
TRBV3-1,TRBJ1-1,CASSPPGQYFGTEAFF
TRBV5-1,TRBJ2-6,CASSGKGSGANVLTF
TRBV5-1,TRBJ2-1,CASRLALGRDEQFF
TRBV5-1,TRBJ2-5,CASSLTGWAAGETQYF
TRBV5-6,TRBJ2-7,CASSTGTVTYEQYF
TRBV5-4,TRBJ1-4,CASSPGGGATNEKLFF
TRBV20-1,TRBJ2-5,CSASRGGEETQYF
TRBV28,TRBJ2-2,CASSLSEPGELFF
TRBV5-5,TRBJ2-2,CASSLDRDTGELFF
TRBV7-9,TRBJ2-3,CASSLSGLKDTQYF
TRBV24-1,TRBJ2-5,CATSDGTSGEETQYF
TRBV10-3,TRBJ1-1,CAMTRDREWNTEAFF
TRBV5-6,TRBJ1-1,CASSQQGQVRSREAFF
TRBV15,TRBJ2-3,CATSLEGPDTQYF
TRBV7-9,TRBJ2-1,CASSRSRDNEQFF
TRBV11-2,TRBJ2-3,CASSLGSASTDTQYF
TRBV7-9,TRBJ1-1,CASSLERVEEAFF
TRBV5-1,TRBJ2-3,CASRTGTDGDTQYF
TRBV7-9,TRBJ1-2,CASSLAGRIGYTF
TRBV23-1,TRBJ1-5,CASSRLRDQNQPQHF
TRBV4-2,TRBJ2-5,CASSQDADRGQETQYF
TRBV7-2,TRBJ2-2,CASSFPGQGGTGELFF
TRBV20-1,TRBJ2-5,CSARDNRAGVRQETQYF
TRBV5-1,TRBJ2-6,CASSLDASSGANVLTF
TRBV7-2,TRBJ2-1,CASSQTGVNEQFF
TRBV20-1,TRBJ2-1,CRAPSPSYNEQFF
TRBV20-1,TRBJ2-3,CSASPGGQRTDTQYF
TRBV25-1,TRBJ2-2,CASSPGRGEPTGELFF
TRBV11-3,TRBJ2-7,CASSSGQGGSYEQYF
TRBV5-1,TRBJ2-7,CASSLVGGRYEQYF
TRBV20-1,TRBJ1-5,CSARGTGGQPQHF
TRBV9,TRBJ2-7,CASSFGTGIGYEQYF
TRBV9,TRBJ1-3,CASSVGPLGSGNTIYF
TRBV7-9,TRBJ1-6,CASRPTGPRNSPLHF
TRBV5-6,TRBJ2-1,CASSLTGLAGNEQFF
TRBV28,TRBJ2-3,CASQTDSTDTQYF
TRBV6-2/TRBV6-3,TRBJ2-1,CASVEDPREQGHSYNEQFF
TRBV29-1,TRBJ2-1,CSVVGERIYNEQFF
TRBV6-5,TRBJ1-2,CASRQTANYGYTF